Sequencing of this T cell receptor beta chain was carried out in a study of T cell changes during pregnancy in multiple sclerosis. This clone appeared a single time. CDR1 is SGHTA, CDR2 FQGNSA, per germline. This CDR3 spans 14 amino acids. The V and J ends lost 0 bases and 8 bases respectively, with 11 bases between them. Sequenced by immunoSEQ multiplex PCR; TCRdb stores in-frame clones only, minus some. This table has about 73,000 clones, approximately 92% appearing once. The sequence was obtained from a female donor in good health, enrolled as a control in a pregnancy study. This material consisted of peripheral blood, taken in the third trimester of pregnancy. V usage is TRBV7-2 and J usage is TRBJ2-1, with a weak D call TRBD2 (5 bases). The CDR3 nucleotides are TGTGCCAGCAGCTTAGCACCGGGGATCTATGAGCAGTTCTTC. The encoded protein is CASSLAPGIYEQFF.